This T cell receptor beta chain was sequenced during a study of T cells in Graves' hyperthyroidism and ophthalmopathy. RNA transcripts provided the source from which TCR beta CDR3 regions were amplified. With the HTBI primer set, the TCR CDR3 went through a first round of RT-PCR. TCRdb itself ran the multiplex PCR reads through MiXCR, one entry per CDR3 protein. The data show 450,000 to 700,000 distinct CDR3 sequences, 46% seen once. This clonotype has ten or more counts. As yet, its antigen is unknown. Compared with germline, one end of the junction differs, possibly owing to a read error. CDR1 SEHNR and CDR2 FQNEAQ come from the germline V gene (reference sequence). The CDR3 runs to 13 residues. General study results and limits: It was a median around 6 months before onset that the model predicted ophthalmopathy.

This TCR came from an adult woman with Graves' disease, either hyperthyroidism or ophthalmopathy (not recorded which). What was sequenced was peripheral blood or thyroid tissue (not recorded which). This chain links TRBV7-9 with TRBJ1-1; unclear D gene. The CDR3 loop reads CASTVLGNAEAFF. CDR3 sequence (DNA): TGTGCCAGCACCGTCCTGGGGAACGCTGAAGCTTTCTTT.